This T cell receptor beta chain was recorded in a study of Graves' ophthalmopathy and Graves' hyperthyroidism. Turning to the study itself: Where ophthalmopathy was absent within 18 months of follow-up, hyperthyroidism was stable. Study-level results: A model built from 13 signatures distinguished ophthalmopathy from stable hyperthyroidism with around 91% sensitivity and approximately 80% specificity. Most clonotypes expanded in thyroid above 0.001 frequency were present in blood too.

Orbital computed tomography, thyroid ultrasound, TRAb, serum thyroxine and clinical symptoms formed the basis of diagnosis. Investigators amplified TCR beta CDR3 regions from RNA transcripts. RT-PCR in the first round used HTBI primers; a second-round multiplex PCR followed. TCRdb independently ran MiXCR on the multiplex PCR reads; one entry per CDR3 protein. The sample carries 560,000 or so distinct CDR3 sequences, under 40% recorded once. Unmatched junction bases numbered 10, after V lost 5 bases and J lost 5 bases. The length of the CDR3 is 15 residues. The germline V gene encodes CDR1 SEHNR and CDR2 FQNEAQ (reference sequence). Of note for this clonotype: Its antigen is as yet unknown.

The material sequenced was peripheral blood or thyroid tissue (not recorded which). This rearrangement joins TRBV7-9 to TRBJ2-5; TRBD1 agrees at 8 bases. The receptor's source is an adult man with Graves' hyperthyroidism. CDR3 in amino acids: CASSETGQAMETQYF. In DNA, the CDR3 is TGTGCCAGCAGCGAGACGGGACAGGCGATGGAGACCCAGTACTTC.